This TCR beta chain was identified in a study of cytomegalovirus exposure and HLA in healthy donors. Repertoires were generated with immunoSEQ multiplex PCR, while TCRdb's copy carries only in-frame clones and drops some. The table shows about 310,000 clones, with roughly 86% occurring only once. This TCR was recovered from a young man in good health and CMV-seronegative. Sequenced sample: PBMCs.

CDR3 sequence: CATSIWGQSGNTIYF. The CDR3 coding sequence is TGTGCCACCAGCATATGGGGACAGTCTGGAAACACCATATATTTT. The gene calls are TRBV15 and TRBJ1-3, with TRBD1 identical over 7 bases. Per the germline V gene, CDR1 is LNHNV and CDR2 is YYDKDF (reference sequence). CDR3 length: 15 residues. Losses at the gene ends were 4 bases for V and 1 base for J; bases not matched to a gene: 4.